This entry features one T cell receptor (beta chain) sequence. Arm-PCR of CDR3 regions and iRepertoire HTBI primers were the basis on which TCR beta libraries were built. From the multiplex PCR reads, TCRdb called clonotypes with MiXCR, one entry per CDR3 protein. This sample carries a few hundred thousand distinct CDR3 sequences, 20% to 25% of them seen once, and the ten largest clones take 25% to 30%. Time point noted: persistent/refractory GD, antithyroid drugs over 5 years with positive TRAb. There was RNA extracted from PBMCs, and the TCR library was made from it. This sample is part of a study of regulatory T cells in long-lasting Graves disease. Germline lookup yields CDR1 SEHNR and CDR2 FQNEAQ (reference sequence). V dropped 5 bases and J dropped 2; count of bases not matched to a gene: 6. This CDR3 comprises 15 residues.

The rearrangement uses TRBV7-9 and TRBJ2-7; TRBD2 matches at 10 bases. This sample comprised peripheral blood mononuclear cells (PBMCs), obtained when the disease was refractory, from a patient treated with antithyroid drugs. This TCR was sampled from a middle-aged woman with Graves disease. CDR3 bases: TGTGCCAGCAGCCTAGGACTAGCGGAGCCCTACGAGCAGTACTTC. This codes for CASSLGLAEPYEQYF.